Included here is one TCR beta chain sequence, with context. Its cognate antigen is unknown. Repertoires were generated with immunoSEQ multiplex PCR, while TCRdb's copy carries only in-frame clones and drops some. The sample lists about 84,000 clones, approximately 90% occurring once. This record comes from a study of T cell responses to AZD1222 COVID-19 vaccine. Whole-study results and caveats: Recipients of two AZD1222 doses showed rising Spike-specific TCR breadth and depth. A mostly white British donor set with more females was recruited, and clonal diversity was possibly underestimated. Vaccine-associated CD4 TCRs ranged over spike, dominating at 160-218 and 743-854.

Germline lookup yields CDR1 SGDLS and CDR2 YYNGEE. The CDR3 contains 14 residues. The V and J ends lost 0 bases and 0 bases respectively, with 4 bases between them. The gene calls are TRBV9 and TRBJ1-5; no definite D call. This sequence was found in an adult in good health. Sequencing was performed on peripheral blood, taken on day 0 of AZD1222 vaccination. The CDR3 DNA reads TGTGCCAGCAGCGTAGGGAGTAGCAATCAGCCCCAGCATTTT. It is translated as CASSVGSSNQPQHF. Full variable domain (missing parts from reference TRBV9 and TRBJ1-5): DSGVTQTPKHLITATGQRVTLRCSPRSGDLSVYWYQQSLDQGLQFLIQYYNGEERAKGNILERFSAQQFPDLHSELNLSSLELGDSALYFCASSVGSSNQPQHFGDGTRLSIL.